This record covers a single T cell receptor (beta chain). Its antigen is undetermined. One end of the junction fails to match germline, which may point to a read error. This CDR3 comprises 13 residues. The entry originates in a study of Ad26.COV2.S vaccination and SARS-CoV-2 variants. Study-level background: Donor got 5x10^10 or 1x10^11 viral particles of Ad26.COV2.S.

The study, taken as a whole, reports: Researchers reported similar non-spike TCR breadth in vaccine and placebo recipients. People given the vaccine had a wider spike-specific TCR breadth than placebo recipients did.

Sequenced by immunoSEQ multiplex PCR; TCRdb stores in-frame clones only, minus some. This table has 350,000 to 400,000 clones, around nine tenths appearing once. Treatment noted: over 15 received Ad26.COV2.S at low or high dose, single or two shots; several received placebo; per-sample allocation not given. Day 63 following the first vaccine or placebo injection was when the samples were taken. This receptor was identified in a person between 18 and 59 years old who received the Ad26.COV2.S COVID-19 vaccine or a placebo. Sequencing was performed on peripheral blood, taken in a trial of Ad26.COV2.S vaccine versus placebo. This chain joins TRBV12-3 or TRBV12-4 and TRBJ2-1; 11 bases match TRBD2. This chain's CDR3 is CASSIAGGDEQFF. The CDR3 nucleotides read TGTGCCAGCAGTATAGCGGGAGGGGATGAGCAGTTCTTC.